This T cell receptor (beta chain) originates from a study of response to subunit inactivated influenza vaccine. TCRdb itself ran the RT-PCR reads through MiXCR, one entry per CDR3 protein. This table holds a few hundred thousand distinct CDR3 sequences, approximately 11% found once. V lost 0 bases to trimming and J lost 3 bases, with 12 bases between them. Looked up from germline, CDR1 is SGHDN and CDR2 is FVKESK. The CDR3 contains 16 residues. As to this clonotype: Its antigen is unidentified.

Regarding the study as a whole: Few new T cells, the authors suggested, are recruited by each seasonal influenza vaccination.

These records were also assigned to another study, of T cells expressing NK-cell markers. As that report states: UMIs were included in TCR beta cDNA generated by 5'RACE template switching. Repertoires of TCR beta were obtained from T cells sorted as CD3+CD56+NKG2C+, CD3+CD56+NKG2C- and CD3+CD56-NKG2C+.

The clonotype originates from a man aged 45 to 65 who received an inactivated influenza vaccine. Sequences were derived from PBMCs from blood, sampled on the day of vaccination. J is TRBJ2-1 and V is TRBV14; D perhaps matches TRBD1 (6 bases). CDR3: CASSQDRGVDYNEQFF. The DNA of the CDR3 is TGTGCCAGCAGCCAAGACAGGGGAGTTGACTACAATGAGCAGTTCTTC.